This passage covers 15 T cell receptor beta chains from one sample sequenced in a study of cytomegalovirus exposure and HLA in healthy donors. Profiled with immunoSEQ multiplex PCR; TCRdb holds only in-frame clones, not every one. The sample yields roughly 260,000 clones, approximately 87% seen once. Sequenced material: PBMCs. These receptors were obtained from a man between 18 and 29 years old in good health and CMV-seronegative.

The chain is built from TRBV29-1 and TRBJ2-3; D ambiguous. The V end was cut by 8 bases, the J end by 3 bases, with 9 bases between. The germline gives CDR1 SQVTM, CDR2 ANQGSEA. This CDR3 is 11 amino acids long. In DNA, the CDR3 is TGCAGCTCCCGGGTTACAGATACGCAGTATTTT. It yields the protein CSSRVTDTQYF.

The J gene is TRBJ1-6, the V gene TRBV7-6; tentatively, D is TRBD1 (5 bases). CDR1 and CDR2 from the germline V gene are SGHVS and FNYEAQ. The CDR3 is made up of 14 amino acids. V lost 3 bases to trimming and J lost 8 bases, with 11 bases between them. CDR3 in DNA: TGTGCCAGCAGCTTCCAGGGTGCAGATTCACCCCTCCACTTT. It is translated as CASSFQGADSPLHF.

The chain links TRBV28 to TRBJ2-1, with D hard to call. Trimming shortened V by 3 bases and J by 1 base, and 16 bases separated the two germline ends. This CDR3 is built from 17 residues. Germline CDR1 reads MDHEN; CDR2 reads SYDVKM. Here the CDR3 DNA reads TGTGCCAGCAGTTTTCTGGTTAGCCGGCGTTCCTACAATGAGCAGTTCTTC. Encoded protein: CASSFLVSRRSYNEQFF.

The gene calls are TRBV7-9 and TRBJ2-3; no clear D gene. Germline CDR1 is SEHNR and CDR2 is FQNEAQ (reference sequence). Trimming took off 4 bases at V and 1 base at J, with 6 bases between the two ends. The CDR3 consists of 13 residues. In DNA, the CDR3 is TGTGCCAGCAGCTCCAGCGGCACAGATACGCAGTATTTT. Its translation: CASSSSGTDTQYF.

The chain employs TRBV27 and TRBJ2-3; TRBD2 is a possible D gene (6 bases). There are 14 residues in the CDR3. Per the germline V gene, CDR1 is MNHEY and CDR2 is SMNVEV (reference sequence). Trimming stripped 5 bases from V and 4 bases from J, with 13 bases between. Written as DNA, the CDR3 is TGTGCCAGCAGTAAAGACTGGAGGGCAGATACGCAGTATTTT. Protein sequence: CASSKDWRADTQYF.

The rearrangement links TRBV7-9 to TRBJ1-3; D unresolved. Germline loops: CDR1 SEHNR, CDR2 FQNEAQ (reference sequence). The CDR3 runs 15 residues. V dropped 5 bases and J dropped 0 bases, with 11 bases sitting between them. CDR3 bases: TGTGCCAGCAGCCTGACCGCTAGCTCTGGAAACACCATATATTTT. Its protein is CASSLTASSGNTIYF.

The V call is TRBV5-1, the J call TRBJ2-1; 8 nucleotides match TRBD2. The CDR3 loop spans 17 amino acids. V shed 5 bases and J 3 bases; nucleotides not matched to a gene: 13. Germline CDR1 reads SGHRS; CDR2 reads YFSETQ. The CDR3 nucleotides are TGCGCCAGCAGTGGGGCGGGGAGCGGGGGCCACTACAATGAGCAGTTCTTC. Its translation: CASSGAGSGGHYNEQFF.

This clone was counted a few times. This chain connects TRBV27 to TRBJ1-1; 7 bases line up with TRBD1. Unmatched junction bases numbered 10, after V lost 11 bases and J lost 4 bases. CDR1 MNHEY and CDR2 SMNVEV come from the germline V gene (reference sequence). The CDR3 length is 13 residues. For the CDR3, the DNA is TGTGCCTCCGGGGGGGCAGGGGGCACTGAAGCTTTCTTT. It encodes CASGGAGGTEAFF.

This clone has only one observation. The rearrangement joins TRBV6-5 to TRBJ1-5; 7 nucleotides line up with TRBD1. Germline-derived CDR1 and CDR2 are MNHEY and SVGAGI. V was clipped by 4 bases and J by 6 bases; unmatched bases: 3. The CDR3 extends over 13 amino acids. The CDR3 bases are TGTGCCAGCAGTTCAGGGGGTACTCAGCCCCAGCATTTT. The encoded protein is CASSSGGTQPQHF.

CDR3 DNA sequence: TGTGCCAGCAGTTACCCGTCGTACCAAGAGACCCAGTACTTC. It codes for CASSYPSYQETQYF. This chain uses TRBV6-6 with TRBJ2-5; D call uncertain. This CDR3 region has 14 residues. V was trimmed by 2 bases and J by 0 bases, leaving 7 bases between them. Germline V gene data show CDR1 as MNHNY and CDR2 as SVGAGI (reference sequence).

The chain employs TRBV9 and TRBJ2-2; D call uncertain. Germline CDR1 is SGDLS and CDR2 is YYNGEE. The CDR3 is 15 amino acids. V shed 4 bases and J shed 0 bases, with 10 bases lying between them. The CDR3 nucleotides read TGTGCCAGCAGCCACAGCCCCGCGAACACCGGGGAGCTGTTTTTT. It is translated as CASSHSPANTGELFF.

The chain joins TRBV2 to TRBJ1-3, with D unclear. The germline CDR1 and CDR2 sequences are SNHLY and FYNNEI. Trimming removed 9 bases from V and 0 bases from J, with 9 bases in between. CDR3 length equals 13 residues. The CDR3 loop reads CARIDFSGNTIYF. The CDR3 coding sequence is TGTGCCAGGATCGACTTCTCTGGAAACACCATATATTTT.

The V and J genes are TRBV4-1 and TRBJ2-5, with D possibly matching TRBD1 (6 bases). V lost 1 base and J 0 bases, leaving 12 bases between the germline ends. The CDR3 consists of 16 residues. Germline loops: CDR1 MGHRA, CDR2 YSYEKL. CDR3 coding DNA: TGCGCCAGCAGCCAAGGAAGGACAGTGAACCAAGAGACCCAGTACTTC. Its protein is CASSQGRTVNQETQYF.

This rearrangement joins TRBV11-2 to TRBJ2-3, with D possibly being TRBD2 (6 bases). The CDR3 sequence is 16 residues long. The germline V and J ends were trimmed by 0 bases and 2 bases, with 12 bases remaining between them. The germline gives CDR1 SGHAT, CDR2 FQNNGV. CDR3 sequence reads: CASSLDPAGLTDTQYF. In nucleotides, the CDR3 is TGTGCCAGCAGCTTAGATCCAGCGGGCCTCACAGATACGCAGTATTTT.

The chain couples TRBV5-1 to TRBJ2-3, with unresolved D. This CDR3 region has 12 residues. Germline V CDR1 and CDR2: SGHRS, YFSETQ. Trimming pared 2 bases from V and 3 bases from J, leaving 4 bases between. In nucleotides, the CDR3 is TGCGCCAGCAGCTTCGGGACAGATACGCAGTATTTT. Its translation is CASSFGTDTQYF.